Each of the 22 T cell receptor beta chains below was sequenced from the same sample in a study of metastatic and nonmetastatic thyroid tumors. All patients reached thyroid surgery having received no treatment beforehand. TCRdb re-called the PCR reads via MiXCR. Of around 23,000 clones in the sample, roughly 22% were seen once. Sequencing input: blood. The receptors stem from a female donor with papillary thyroid cancer or a benign thyroid nodule (not recorded which). Some clones in this sample may be carry-over from other donors' samples.

J is TRBJ2-3 and V is TRBV6-5; D ambiguous. Trimming removed 7 bases from V and 0 bases from J, with 11 bases in between. The germline gives CDR1 MNHEY, CDR2 SVGAGI. The CDR3 is 14 residues long. CDR3 residues: CASKLASSTDTQYF. As DNA, the CDR3 is TGTGCCAGCAAGTTAGCCTCTAGCACAGATACGCAGTATTTT.

The chain joins TRBV5-1 to TRBJ2-7; 9 bases map to TRBD1. Germline V gene lookup returns CDR1 SGHRS and CDR2 YFSETQ. This CDR3 has 16 residues. Trimming at V came to 5 bases and at J to 0 bases, leaving 9 bases not matched to a gene. The CDR3 loop is CASSPGTGSTSYEQYF. CDR3 nucleotide sequence: TGCGCCAGCAGTCCCGGGACAGGGTCAACCTCCTACGAGCAGTACTTC.

Sample share makes this clone medium-sized. The same CDR3 also results from other DNA sequences found in this sample. The chain links TRBV7-2 to TRBJ2-7; the D is unclear. Trimming removed 3 bases from V and 3 bases from J, with 6 bases in between. The CDR3 has 12 residues. Per the germline V gene, CDR1 is SGHTA and CDR2 is FQGNSA. The DNA for the CDR3 is TGTGCCAGCAGCTTTCAAGGCTACGAGCAGTACTTC. Translated: CASSFQGYEQYF.

This clone was seen ten or more times. The chain joins TRBV10-2 to TRBJ1-4, with TRBD1 matching over 8 bases. The CDR3 runs 12 residues. J gave up 6 bases and V 8 bases, and 2 bases lay outside the gene matches. Germline V lookup: CDR1 WSHSY, CDR2 SAAADI. CDR3 sequence reads: CASQQGDEKLFF. In DNA form, the CDR3 reads TGCGCCAGCCAACAGGGGGATGAAAAACTGTTTTTT.

This clone was observed many times. One end of the junction varies from germline; a read error may be responsible. Here the CDR3 DNA reads TGTACCATCAGTGCTACTACGGGCAACGAGCAGTTCTTC. It specifies CTISATTGNEQFF. The V gene is TRBV10-3, the J gene TRBJ2-1; no clear D. The CDR3 has 13 residues. Germline values: CDR1 ENHRY, CDR2 SYGVKD.

The chain combines TRBV6-1 with TRBJ2-7, with D tentatively TRBD1 (6 bases). TRBJ2-5 explains the end of the DNA better; the J call may be wrong. Germline-derived CDR1 and CDR2 are MNHNS and SASEGT. The CDR3 covers 12 residues. In nucleotides, the CDR3 is TGTGCCAGCAGCAGGGGCCAAGAGACCCAGTACTTC. Its translation is CASSRGQETQYF.

This clone came up many times. The chain couples TRBV7-2 to TRBJ2-7, with D tentatively TRBD2 (6 bases). CDR1 is SGHTA, CDR2 FQGNSA, per germline. CDR3 length: 15 residues. The V and J ends lost 6 bases and 1 base respectively, with 16 bases between them. Here the CDR3 DNA reads TGTGCCAGCAGACATCCGACTAGACCATCCTACGAGCAGTACTTC. This encodes CASRHPTRPSYEQYF. The full variable domain, rest sourced from reference TRBV7-2 and TRBJ2-7, is GAGVSQSPSNKVTEKGKDVELRCDPISGHTALYWYRQSLGQGLEFLIYFQGNSAPDKSGLPSDRFSAERTGGSVSTLTIQRTQQEDSAVYLCASRHPTRPSYEQYFGPGTRLTVT.

The chain carries TRBV6-1 and TRBJ1-3; D gene unclear. Germline-derived CDR1 and CDR2 are MNHNS and SASEGT. This CDR3 region has 12 residues. The CDR3 DNA reads as TGTGCATCGGAGGGAACTGGAAACACCATATATTTT. Its protein product is CASEGTGNTIYF.

This clone was recorded once. The genes are TRBV5-1 and TRBJ2-7; no reliable D call. The CDR3 sequence is 12 residues long. Germline assignment: CDR1 SGHRS and CDR2 YFSETQ. V was pared by 3 bases and J by 9 bases, with 13 bases between. CDR3 loop: CASSSESARQYF. The CDR3 coding sequence is TGCGCCAGCAGCTCAGAAAGTGCCCGGCAGTACTTC.

This clone was counted ten times or more. Other nucleotide sequences from this sample produce the same CDR3. This chain uses TRBV11-2 with TRBJ2-7; D is possibly TRBD2 (5 bases). The CDR3 is 16 residues long. Trimming removed 5 bases from V and 5 bases from J, with 22 bases in between. Germline V CDR1 and CDR2: SGHAT, FQNNGV. The CDR3 nucleotides read TGTGCCAGCAGCCCCCGGGCCGCAGGTACTAGGGACGAGCAGTACTTC. As protein: CASSPRAAGTRDEQYF.

Ten or more counts support this clone. The CDR3 coding sequence is TGCAGTGCTAGTACCGACAGGGACTCCTACAATGAGCAGTTCTTC. Translating it yields CSASTDRDSYNEQFF. The gene calls are TRBV20-1 and TRBJ2-1; TRBD1 aligns across 7 bases. From germline, CDR1 is DFQATT and CDR2 SNEGSKA (reference sequence). The CDR3 contains 15 residues. Germline trimming cut 3 bases from V and 0 bases from J; bases unmatched to any gene: 5.

By proportion, this clone is medium-sized. This chain connects TRBV6-1 to TRBJ2-7; D possibly corresponds to TRBD2 (5 bases). The V gene's germline CDR1 is MNHNS and CDR2 SASEGT. Trimming took off 5 bases at V and 0 bases at J, with 14 bases between the two ends. The CDR3 length is 15 residues. The CDR3, as DNA: TGTGCCAGCAGTAGGCCTGTGGGGAGCTCCTACGAGCAGTACTTC. Translation gives CASSRPVGSSYEQYF.

There are many counts of this clone. This chain joins TRBV6-1 and TRBJ1-2; the D gene is possibly TRBD1 (5 bases). CDR3 length: 16 residues. Looked up from germline, CDR1 is MNHNS and CDR2 is SASEGT. V lost 2 bases and J lost 3, with 16 bases in between. The CDR3 DNA reads as TGTGCCAGCAGTGAATCCACAGGCCGAATTGACTATGGCTACACCTTC. It encodes CASSESTGRIDYGYTF.

This clone came up many times. The V and J genes are TRBV4-1 and TRBJ1-6, with 8 positions matching TRBD1. The CDR3 is 15 amino acids. After removal of 2 bases from V and 7 bases from J, the junction contained 4 bases not matched to a gene. The germline CDR1 and CDR2 sequences are MGHRA and YSYEKL. CDR3 region: CASSQPTGDNSPLHF. The CDR3 DNA is TGCGCCAGCAGCCAACCGACAGGGGACAATTCACCCCTCCACTTT.

By proportion, this clone is medium-sized. The chain recombines TRBV28 with TRBJ2-7; 7 bases agree with TRBD2. Germline lookup yields CDR1 MDHEN and CDR2 SYDVKM. The CDR3 sequence is 15 residues long. V lost 5 bases to trimming and J lost 0 bases; unmatched junction nucleotides: 7. CDR3 amino acids: CASSRTSVGSYEQYF. The DNA for the CDR3 is TGTGCCAGCAGTAGAACTAGCGTGGGCTCCTACGAGCAGTACTTC.

V is TRBV28 and J is TRBJ1-1; D is uncertain. Germline V gene lookup returns CDR1 MDHEN and CDR2 SYDVKM. This CDR3 has 13 residues. V dropped 10 bases and J dropped 4 bases, with 16 bases sitting between them. CDR3 residues: CATSAEWFTEAFF. The DNA of the CDR3 is TGTGCCACCTCGGCCGAGTGGTTCACTGAAGCTTTCTTT.

The chain recombines TRBV5-1 with TRBJ2-6, with D perhaps matching TRBD2 (6 bases). The germline gives CDR1 SGHRS, CDR2 YFSETQ. Trimming pared 2 bases from V and 2 bases from J, leaving 8 bases between. The CDR3 runs to 15 residues. The CDR3 nucleotides read TGCGCCAGCAGCTTCGGGGGAACTGGGGCCAACGTCCTGACTTTC. This gives the protein CASSFGGTGANVLTF.

This clone showed up many times. This chain connects TRBV7-2 to TRBJ2-1, with D perhaps TRBD2 (7 bases). This CDR3 has 15 residues. The germline V gene has CDR1 SGHTA and CDR2 FQGNSA. V lost 0 bases and J 6 bases, leaving 12 bases between the germline ends. The CDR3 region is CASSLAGGGGNEQFF. DNA for the CDR3: TGTGCCAGCAGCTTAGCAGGGGGAGGGGGCAATGAGCAGTTCTTC. Together with reference TRBV7-2 and TRBJ2-1, the CDR3 gives the full variable domain: GAGVSQSPSNKVTEKGKDVELRCDPISGHTALYWYRQSLGQGLEFLIYFQGNSAPDKSGLPSDRFSAERTGGSVSTLTIQRTQQEDSAVYLCASSLAGGGGNEQFFGPGTRLTVL.

The chain carries TRBV6-4 and TRBJ2-1; TRBD2 aligns across 11 bases. The V segment lost 8 bases and the J segment 6 bases; nucleotides outside the gene matches: 12. Germline CDR1 reads MRHNA; CDR2 reads SNTAGT. The CDR3 is made up of 16 amino acids. The CDR3 loop reads CASRLVAGGPANEQFF. The CDR3 bases are TGTGCCAGCCGCCTAGTAGCGGGAGGGCCGGCCAATGAGCAGTTCTTC.

This clone was seen more than once but under ten times. This chain connects TRBV27 to TRBJ2-1, with TRBD1 as a possible D gene (5 bases). Trimming pared 3 bases from V and 2 bases from J, leaving 8 bases between. Germline assignment: CDR1 MNHEY and CDR2 SMNVEV (reference sequence). This CDR3 has 14 residues. The CDR3 is CASSFSGTYNEQFF. The CDR3 coding sequence is TGTGCCAGCAGTTTTTCAGGGACCTACAATGAGCAGTTCTTC.

This clone was seen a few times. Being one base from a much bigger clone, this may be a read error. V gene TRBV20-1 combines with J gene TRBJ2-7; 7 nucleotides match TRBD1. Germline loops: CDR1 DFQATT, CDR2 SNEGSKA (reference sequence). The CDR3 length is 13 residues. CDR3 protein: CILGTNQGDEQYF. Here the CDR3 DNA reads TGCATACTAGGGACAAATCAGGGGGACGAGCAGTACTTC.

The V gene is TRBV11-2, the J gene TRBJ1-3; TRBD1 is a possible D gene (5 bases). The V end was cut by 7 bases, the J end by 6 bases, with 25 bases between. The CDR3 is 17 amino acids. Germline V lookup: CDR1 SGHAT, CDR2 FQNNGV. The CDR3 DNA reads as TGTGCCAGCACCCCGGGGACCGGGAAGGGCGAAGTAAACACCATATATTTT. Translation: CASTPGTGKGEVNTIYF.